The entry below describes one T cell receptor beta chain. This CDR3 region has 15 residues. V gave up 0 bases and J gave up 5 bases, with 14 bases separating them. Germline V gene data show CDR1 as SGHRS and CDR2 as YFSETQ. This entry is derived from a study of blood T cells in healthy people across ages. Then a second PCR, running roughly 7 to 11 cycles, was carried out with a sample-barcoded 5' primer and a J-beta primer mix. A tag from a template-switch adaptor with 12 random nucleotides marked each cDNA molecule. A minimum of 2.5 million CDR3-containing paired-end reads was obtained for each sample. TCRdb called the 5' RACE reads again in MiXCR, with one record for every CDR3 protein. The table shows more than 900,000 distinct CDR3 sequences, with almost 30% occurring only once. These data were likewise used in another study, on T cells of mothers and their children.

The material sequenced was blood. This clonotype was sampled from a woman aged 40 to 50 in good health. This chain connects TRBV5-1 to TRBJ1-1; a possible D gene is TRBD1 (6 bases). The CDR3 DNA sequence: TGCGCCAGCAGCTTGGAAGGGGGGTTCAGGACTGAAGCTTTCTTT. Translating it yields CASSLEGGFRTEAFF.